These 29 T cell receptor beta chains came from one sample sequenced in a study of blood T cell repertoires in COVID-19. TCRdb's copy holds only in-frame clones and misses some; the assay was immunoSEQ multiplex PCR. The table records about 220,000 clones, around 85% of them present only once. The sample consisted of peripheral blood. All receptors come from a woman in her 70s with COVID-19, enrolled during active disease.

The J gene is TRBJ2-7, the V gene TRBV5-4; 7 bases align to TRBD2. Germline CDR1 reads SGHNT; CDR2 reads YYREEE (reference sequence). With V trimmed by 1 base and J by 2 bases, 6 bases remained unmatched. The CDR3 consists of 15 residues. The CDR3 DNA reads as TGTGCCAGCAGCTTGTCTAGCGGACGGGCCTACGAGCAGTACTTC. The encoded protein is CASSLSSGRAYEQYF.

The chain joins TRBV3-1 (or the pseudogene TRBV3-2) to TRBJ1-2; D is uncertain. The CDR3 runs 18 residues. Germline CDR1 is LGHDT and CDR2 is YNNKEL (reference sequence). V was clipped by 0 bases and J by 2 bases, with 19 bases between them. For the CDR3, the DNA is TGTGCCAGCAGCCAAGATCGGGAAGGAGCCAGTCGGAACTATGGCTACACCTTC. Its protein product is CASSQDREGASRNYGYTF.

This clone was picked up a small number of times. The chain is built from TRBV6-1 and TRBJ1-2; TRBD1 matches 9 bases. J was trimmed by 5 bases and V by 2 bases; bases with no gene match: 6. The CDR3 runs to 15 residues. Germline assignment: CDR1 MNHNS and CDR2 SASEGT. The CDR3 sequence: CASSEIETGGYGYTF. CDR3 coding DNA: TGTGCCAGCAGTGAAATAGAGACAGGGGGGTATGGCTACACCTTC.

This chain links TRBV27 with TRBJ1-2, with D possibly matching TRBD1 (5 bases). The V end was cut by 3 bases, the J end by 8 bases, with 19 bases between. This CDR3 is built from 15 residues. The V gene's germline CDR1 is MNHEY and CDR2 SMNVEV (reference sequence). The CDR3 region is CASSFRSGTTIGYTF. CDR3 DNA sequence: TGTGCCAGCAGTTTCCGGTCAGGGACTACTATCGGCTACACCTTC.

The CDR3 spells CASSLSSGANNEQFF. CDR3 bases: TGTGCCAGCAGCTTATCCTCGGGTGCAAACAATGAGCAGTTCTTC. This sequence joins TRBV7-3 and TRBJ2-1; D gene unclear. This CDR3 spans 15 amino acids. The germline gives CDR1 SGHTA, CDR2 FQGTGA. Trimming pared 2 bases from V and 5 bases from J, leaving 13 bases between.

The chain has TRBV19 and TRBJ1-2; D may be TRBD1 (5 bases). This CDR3 is built from 15 residues. V dropped 11 bases and J dropped 0 bases, with 19 bases sitting between them. CDR1 is LNHDA, CDR2 SQIVND, per germline (reference sequence). CDR3 nucleotide sequence: TGTGCCTCAAGGGAGGGACTTAACGCTAACTATGGCTACACCTTC. It translates to CASREGLNANYGYTF. The variable domain in full, completed from reference TRBV19 and TRBJ1-2, reads DGGITQSPKYLFRKEGQNVTLSCEQNLNHDAMYWYRQDPGQGLRLIYYSQIVNDFQKGDIAEGYSVSREKKESFPLTVTSAQKNPTAFYLCASREGLNANYGYTFGSGTRLTVV.

The chain joins TRBV7-2 to TRBJ2-5; 7 positions match TRBD1. The CDR3 consists of 15 residues. Trimming took 4 bases from V and 5 from J; bases not matched to a gene: 10. The germline CDR1 and CDR2 sequences are SGHTA and FQGNSA. Written as DNA, the CDR3 is TGTGCCAGCAGCTCCACAATGACAGGGATGGAGACCCAGTACTTC. This encodes CASSSTMTGMETQYF.

The chain recombines TRBV27 with TRBJ1-2; 12 bases are shared with TRBD1. Germline V gene sequence: CDR1 MNHEY, CDR2 SMNVEV (reference sequence). V lost 6 bases to trimming and J lost 6 bases; unmatched junction nucleotides: 14. CDR3 length: 17 amino acids. CDR3 nucleotide sequence: TGTGCCAGCAGATTAGGGGGGACAGGGGGCGGCCAGGATGGCTACACCTTC. This sequence encodes CASRLGGTGGGQDGYTF.

This chain joins TRBV12-3 or TRBV12-4 and TRBJ1-2; D is possibly TRBD1 (6 bases). The CDR3 extends over 13 amino acids. Trimming took 2 bases from V and 7 from J, leaving 11 bases between them. The CDR3, as DNA: TGTGCCAGCAGTTTAATGGCAGGGGCTGGCTACACCTTC. It codes for CASSLMAGAGYTF.

This chain links TRBV28 with TRBJ2-5; D is ambiguous. CDR1 and CDR2 (germline): MDHEN, SYDVKM. The V end was cut by 4 bases, the J end by 4 bases, with 7 bases between. The CDR3 runs 12 residues. The CDR3 region is CASSSPRETQYF. The CDR3 coding sequence is TGTGCCAGCAGTTCCCCCCGAGAGACCCAGTACTTC.

This chain uses TRBV30 with TRBJ1-2; D perhaps matches TRBD1 (6 bases). CDR1 GTSNPN and CDR2 SVGIG come from the germline V gene (reference sequence). Trimming left V 2 bases short and J 5 bases short, with 27 bases between. This CDR3 region has 18 residues. The DNA for the CDR3 is TGTGCCTGGAGTCCCCTCTCCGGCCCCACGACAGGAAATTATGGCTACACCTTC. Translation: CAWSPLSGPTTGNYGYTF.

This rearrangement joins TRBV3-1 (or the pseudogene TRBV3-2) to TRBJ1-2, with D hard to call. V lost 2 bases to trimming and J lost 8 bases, with 15 bases between them. Looked up from germline, CDR1 is LGHDT and CDR2 is YNNKEL (reference sequence). The CDR3 has 14 residues. CDR3 DNA: TGTGCCAGCAGCCAACATGCGGCCCCGGGAGGCTACACCTTC. It is translated as CASSQHAAPGGYTF.

V and J are TRBV7-2 and TRBJ2-3; TRBD2 matches 9 bases. This CDR3 contains 14 residues. Trimming at V came to 4 bases and at J to 3 bases, leaving 2 bases not matched to a gene. Per germline, CDR1 SGHTA and CDR2 FQGNSA. The CDR3 loop is CASSSAGGTDTQYF. CDR3 DNA sequence: TGTGCCAGCAGCTCAGCGGGGGGTACAGATACGCAGTATTTT.

This chain uses TRBV6-6 with TRBJ1-2; 10 bases are a match to TRBD1. The CDR3 spans 15 residues. Per the germline V gene, CDR1 is MNHNY and CDR2 is SVGAGI (reference sequence). After removal of 6 bases from V and 2 bases from J, the junction contained 6 bases not matched to a gene. CDR3 amino acids: CASSEKGQGNYGYTF. The CDR3 DNA is TGTGCCAGCAGCGAGAAGGGACAGGGGAACTATGGCTACACCTTC.

The chain recombines TRBV7-2 with TRBJ1-1; TRBD1 might be the D (6 bases). The V and J ends lost 1 base and 8 bases respectively, with 17 bases between them. The CDR3 totals 15 residues. Germline CDR1 SGHTA, CDR2 FQGNSA. CDR3 loop: CASSLEGVLGGEAFF. For the CDR3, the DNA is TGTGCCAGCAGCTTAGAGGGGGTCCTGGGAGGGGAAGCTTTCTTT. Using reference TRBV7-2 and TRBJ1-1 for the parts outside the CDR3, the full variable domain is GAGVSQSPSNKVTEKGKDVELRCDPISGHTALYWYRQSLGQGLEFLIYFQGNSAPDKSGLPSDRFSAERTGGSVSTLTIQRTQQEDSAVYLCASSLEGVLGGEAFFGQGTRLTVV.

This clone was seen only a few times. This chain links TRBV6-5 with TRBJ1-1; 8 bases are shared with TRBD1. Germline CDR1 is MNHEY and CDR2 is SVGAGI. The ends lost 0 bases at V and 0 bases at J; junction bases unmatched: 3. The CDR3 is 16 residues long. CDR3 DNA: TGTGCCAGCAGTTACTCGACAGGGGTTTTGAACACTGAAGCTTTCTTT. This encodes CASSYSTGVLNTEAFF.

The chain employs TRBV24-1 and TRBJ2-1; maybe TRBD1 (6 bases). The CDR3 has 17 amino acids. Trimming stripped 3 bases from V and 0 bases from J, with 14 bases between. Germline-derived CDR1 and CDR2 are KGHDR and SFDVKD. The DNA of the CDR3 is TGTGCCACCAGTGATCTCCCGGGACACGGCTCCTACAATGAGCAGTTCTTC. This codes for CATSDLPGHGSYNEQFF.

V is TRBV5-4 and J is TRBJ1-6; D is ambiguous. V was shortened by 6 bases and J by 8 bases, with 15 bases between the two germline ends. Germline assignment: CDR1 SGHNT and CDR2 YYREEE (reference sequence). The CDR3 extends over 14 amino acids. The CDR3 here is CASMEGPGDSPLHF. In DNA, the CDR3 is TGTGCCAGCATGGAGGGCCCCGGGGATTCACCCCTCCACTTT.

The V call is TRBV7-9, the J call TRBJ1-1; 10 positions match TRBD1. CDR1 SEHNR and CDR2 FQNEAQ come from the germline V gene (reference sequence). The CDR3 runs to 16 residues. Losses at the gene ends were 1 base for V and 5 bases for J; bases not matched to a gene: 7. CDR3 amino acids: CASSLGDRGLGTEAFF. In DNA, the CDR3 is TGTGCCAGCAGCTTAGGGGACAGGGGATTAGGGACTGAAGCTTTCTTT.

The rearrangement links TRBV27 to TRBJ2-1, with 7 bases matching TRBD1. Losses at the gene ends were 5 bases for V and 3 bases for J; bases not matched to a gene: 19. The CDR3 loop spans 19 amino acids. Germline CDR1 reads MNHEY; CDR2 reads SMNVEV (reference sequence). CDR3 amino acids: CASSPTILGGRWGYNEQFF. As DNA, the CDR3 is TGTGCCAGCAGTCCGACAATTCTAGGGGGCCGGTGGGGCTACAATGAGCAGTTCTTC.

This clone occurred once. The chain couples TRBV13 to TRBJ2-4; 10 bases fit TRBD1. V was clipped by 0 bases and J by 7 bases; unmatched bases: 0. The CDR3 sequence is 14 residues long. The germline CDR1 and CDR2 sequences are PRHDT and FYEKMQ (reference sequence). The CDR3, as DNA: TGTGCCAGCAGCTTAGGGGACAGGGGGAACATTCAGTACTTC. Residues: CASSLGDRGNIQYF.

The rearrangement joins TRBV5-6 to TRBJ1-3; no clear D. V shed 0 bases and J shed 1 base, with 5 bases lying between them. CDR1 is SGHDT, CDR2 YYEEEE, per germline. CDR3 length equals 14 residues. CDR3 coding DNA: TGTGCCAGCAGCTTGGGGCAGTCTGGAAACACCATATATTTT. Translating gives CASSLGQSGNTIYF.

The CDR3, as DNA: TGTGCCAGCTCACTCCTGACAGGGGGTGGCAATGAGCAGTTCTTC. Amino acids: CASSLLTGGGNEQFF. This rearrangement joins TRBV18 to TRBJ2-1; 9 bases agree with TRBD1. Losses at the gene ends were 4 bases for V and 6 bases for J; bases not matched to a gene: 7. The CDR3 consists of 15 residues. Germline CDR1 is KGHSH and CDR2 is LQKENI.

This sequence joins TRBV5-6 and TRBJ1-2, with no clear D. Germline V lookup: CDR1 SGHDT, CDR2 YYEEEE. V lost 0 bases and J lost 1, with 7 bases in between. This CDR3 region has 14 residues. CDR3 in DNA: TGTGCCAGCAGCTTGGGGCAGGATAACTATGGCTACACCTTC. This encodes CASSLGQDNYGYTF.

V is TRBV27 and J is TRBJ2-1, with D possibly matching TRBD1 (5 bases). This CDR3 contains 14 residues. CDR1 is MNHEY, CDR2 SMNVEV, per germline (reference sequence). The V end lost 8 bases, the J end lost 5 bases, and 16 bases lay between the germline ends. CDR3 in amino acids: CASRSTYRNNEQFF. CDR3 DNA sequence: TGTGCCAGCCGAAGCACTTACAGGAACAATGAGCAGTTCTTC.

This chain joins TRBV6-5 and TRBJ1-4; no definite D call. The CDR3 loop spans 14 amino acids. V lost 6 bases and J lost 5, with 13 bases in between. Per germline, CDR1 MNHEY and CDR2 SVGAGI. CDR3 nucleotides: TGTGCCAGCAGAAGACGGAGAAAAAATGAAAAACTGTTTTTT. It is translated as CASRRRRKNEKLFF.

This sequence joins TRBV7-8 and TRBJ1-3, with D possibly matching TRBD1 (6 bases). Germline V lookup: CDR1 SGHVS, CDR2 FQNEAQ. Trimming took off 5 bases at V and 0 bases at J, with 14 bases between the two ends. CDR3 length equals 16 residues. The DNA for the CDR3 is TGTGCCAGCAGCCCCCGGGACACAAGCTCTGGAAACACCATATATTTT. Translation gives CASSPRDTSSGNTIYF.

The rearrangement uses TRBV6-2 or TRBV6-3 and TRBJ2-7, with D possibly matching TRBD2 (6 bases). This CDR3 region has 14 residues. The germline CDR1 and CDR2 sequences are MNHEY and SVGEGT. The V end was cut by 7 bases, the J end by 2 bases, with 15 bases between. The CDR3 spells CASNPAGMAYEQYF. The CDR3 DNA follows: TGTGCCAGCAACCCCGCGGGGATGGCCTACGAGCAGTACTTC.

The chain employs TRBV28 and TRBJ1-3; D call uncertain. Deletions cut 6 bases from V and 0 bases from J, with 15 bases between. The CDR3 is 16 residues long. The germline V gene has CDR1 MDHEN and CDR2 SYDVKM. The CDR3 here is CASSRGRDSSGNTIYF. The CDR3 DNA reads TGTGCCAGCAGCCGAGGGAGGGATTCCTCTGGAAACACCATATATTTT.